These 30 T cell receptor beta chains were sequenced from one sample in a study of T cell changes during pregnancy in multiple sclerosis. Repertoires were generated with immunoSEQ multiplex PCR, while TCRdb's copy carries only in-frame clones and drops some. The repertoire holds over 80,000 clones, with around 95% as singletons. The material was peripheral blood, obtained in the third trimester of pregnancy. All receptors come from a female donor in good health, enrolled as a control in a pregnancy study.

The chain combines TRBV10-3 with TRBJ1-3; D unresolved. Germline V gene sequence: CDR1 ENHRY, CDR2 SYGVKD. CDR3 length: 15 residues. The ends were cut back, 5 bases at V and 0 bases at J, with 11 bases in the middle. CDR3 coding DNA: TGTGCCATCAGTCCCCACACCTCCTCTGGAAACACCATATATTTT. It encodes CAISPHTSSGNTIYF.

This chain joins TRBV7-2 and TRBJ2-3; 8 nucleotides line up with TRBD1. The V and J ends lost 3 bases and 5 bases, in that order; junction bases with no gene match: 7. The V gene's germline CDR1 is SGHTA and CDR2 FQGNSA. The CDR3 covers 15 residues. The CDR3 bases are TGTGCCAGCAGCTTGCGTCAGGGGGCTGAAGATACGCAGTATTTT. Protein sequence: CASSLRQGAEDTQYF.

The CDR3 protein is CASSSLGTDRNYGYTF. The CDR3 nucleotides are TGTGCCAGCAGCTCCCTGGGTACAGATCGGAACTATGGCTACACCTTC. The chain has TRBV7-9 and TRBJ1-2, with D hard to call. The germline V gene has CDR1 SEHNR and CDR2 FQNEAQ (reference sequence). The CDR3 extends over 16 amino acids. V was cut by 4 bases and J by 2 bases, with 17 bases left in between.

This clone has a single count. V is TRBV30 and J is TRBJ2-5, with 13 bases aligning to TRBD2. V was pared by 0 bases and J by 9 bases, with 10 bases of the junction left unmatched. CDR1 GTSNPN and CDR2 SVGIG come from the germline V gene (reference sequence). The CDR3 runs 16 residues. CDR3 DNA sequence: TGTGCCTGGAGTGTAAAGTACGGGACTAGCGGGGTTGCCCAGTACTTC. Residues: CAWSVKYGTSGVAQYF.

This chain joins TRBV27 and TRBJ2-7; 10 bases match TRBD1. The germline gives CDR1 MNHEY, CDR2 SMNVEV (reference sequence). Trimming took 6 bases from V and 9 from J; bases not matched to a gene: 17. This CDR3 has 16 residues. The CDR3 here is CASRSLGTGAYGGQYF. The CDR3 DNA reads TGTGCCAGCAGATCACTCGGGACAGGGGCTTACGGCGGGCAGTACTTC.

The gene calls are TRBV30 and TRBJ2-2; perhaps TRBD2 as D (6 bases). This CDR3 has 13 amino acids. CDR1 and CDR2 (germline): GTSNPN, SVGIG (reference sequence). The V end lost 5 bases, the J end lost 5 bases, and 12 bases lay between the germline ends. This CDR3 is CAWGPRGTGELFF. The CDR3 nucleotides read TGTGCCTGGGGCCCCCGGGGGACCGGGGAGCTGTTTTTT. Supplemented by reference TRBV30 and TRBJ2-2, the full variable domain reads SQTIHQWPATLVQPVGSPLSLECTVEGTSNPNLYWYRQAAGRGLQLLFYSVGIGQISSEVPQNLSASRPQDRQFILSSKKLLLSDSGFYLCAWGPRGTGELFFGEGSRLTVL.

The chain couples TRBV25-1 to TRBJ2-5; 10 bases match TRBD2. The CDR3 is 18 residues long. Germline CDR1 MGHDK, CDR2 SYGVNS. V was pared by 6 bases and J by 2 bases, with 15 bases of the junction left unmatched. In nucleotides, the CDR3 is TGTGCCAGCAGCGAACCCATTCCTAGCGGGAGCGTTCAAGAGACCCAGTACTTC. It codes for CASSEPIPSGSVQETQYF.

Only a few counts were recorded for this clone. This chain connects TRBV5-4 to TRBJ2-1, with TRBD2 identical over 10 bases. This CDR3 comprises 15 residues. CDR1 and CDR2 (germline): SGHNT, YYREEE (reference sequence). V was clipped by 4 bases and J by 6 bases; unmatched bases: 7. The CDR3 protein is CASSQGLAEFNEQFF. As DNA, the CDR3 is TGTGCCAGCAGCCAAGGACTAGCGGAGTTCAATGAGCAGTTCTTC.

The V gene is TRBV2, the J gene TRBJ1-5; possibly TRBD1 for D (6 bases). There are 13 residues in the CDR3. The V gene's germline CDR1 is SNHLY and CDR2 FYNNEI. V lost 4 bases, J lost 6 bases, and 10 bases lay in between. CDR3 region: CASSVGGGQPQHF. Written as DNA, the CDR3 is TGTGCCAGCAGTGTAGGGGGGGGTCAGCCCCAGCATTTT.

V and J are TRBV11-2 and TRBJ2-7; 11 nucleotides align to TRBD2. J was trimmed by 1 base and V by 1 base; bases with no gene match: 6. This CDR3 spans 17 amino acids. CDR1 is SGHAT, CDR2 FQNNGV, per germline. CDR3 DNA: TGTGCCAGCAGCTTAGGGGCGACTAGCGGGACTTCCTACGAGCAGTACTTC. Translating gives CASSLGATSGTSYEQYF.

The chain employs TRBV27 and TRBJ2-7; TRBD1 agrees at 9 bases. CDR3 size: 15 residues. Per germline, CDR1 MNHEY and CDR2 SMNVEV (reference sequence). V gave up 5 bases and J gave up 7 bases; unmatched junction bases: 12. CDR3 in DNA: TGTGCCAGCAGTGTCCAAGGGACAGGGAGGTGGGAGCAGTACTTC. Its protein is CASSVQGTGRWEQYF.

This chain connects TRBV10-3 to TRBJ2-7; no definite D call. This CDR3 is 14 amino acids long. Germline lookup yields CDR1 ENHRY and CDR2 SYGVKD. With 6 bases removed from V and 2 bases from J, the gap between germline ends came to 14 bases. The CDR3 protein is CAISYSSKAYEQYF. The DNA for the CDR3 is TGTGCCATCAGCTACAGTAGTAAAGCCTACGAGCAGTACTTC.

The chain carries TRBV7-9 and TRBJ2-7; possible D gene TRBD2, 5 bases. V gave up 1 base and J gave up 0 bases, with 13 bases separating them. There are 16 residues in the CDR3. Per the germline V gene, CDR1 is SEHNR and CDR2 is FQNEAQ (reference sequence). As DNA, the CDR3 is TGTGCCAGCAGCTTAGGGGCGGGTCGGAGCTCCTACGAGCAGTACTTC. It translates to CASSLGAGRSSYEQYF.

The gene calls are TRBV2 and TRBJ1-2; TRBD1 matches 9 bases. V shed 2 bases, J shed 7 bases, and the junction held 8 bases outside the gene matches. The CDR3 covers 15 residues. Germline V lookup: CDR1 SNHLY, CDR2 FYNNEI. CDR3 sequence: CASSERDREDCGYTF. The CDR3 DNA reads as TGTGCCAGCAGTGAAAGGGACAGGGAAGACTGTGGCTACACCTTC. Complete variable domain (other parts from reference TRBV2 and TRBJ1-2): EPEVTQTPSHQVTQMGQEVILRCVPISNHLYFYWYRQILGQKVEFLVSFYNNEISEKSEIFDDQFSVERPDGSNFTLKIRSTKLEDSAMYFCASSERDREDCGYTFGSGTRLTVV.

The chain joins TRBV29-1 to TRBJ1-3; 9 nucleotides line up with TRBD1. Trimming at V came to 5 bases and at J to 4 bases, leaving 6 bases not matched to a gene. CDR3 length equals 14 residues. The germline V gene has CDR1 SQVTM and CDR2 ANQGSEA. CDR3 protein: CSVYGQGTGNTIYF. The CDR3 DNA is TGCAGCGTTTACGGACAGGGGACAGGAAACACCATATATTTT.

The rearrangement links TRBV28 to TRBJ1-5; D is perhaps TRBD1 (5 bases). V lost 5 bases and J lost 5, with 19 bases in between. Germline-derived CDR1 and CDR2 are MDHEN and SYDVKM. The CDR3 has 16 amino acids. The DNA for the CDR3 is TGTGCCAGCAGTCCCACAGGTCCCACGAGTCATCAGCCCCAGCATTTT. It translates to CASSPTGPTSHQPQHF.

This clone was observed a single time. The chain has TRBV14 and TRBJ2-7, with a tentative D call TRBD2 (5 bases). V lost 3 bases, J lost 2 bases, and 17 bases lay in between. CDR3 length: 16 amino acids. The germline CDR1 and CDR2 sequences are SGHDN and FVKESK. The CDR3 here is CASSHRGWAVAYEQYF. The CDR3 region has the DNA TGTGCCAGCAGCCATCGAGGGTGGGCGGTAGCCTACGAGCAGTACTTC.

This chain uses TRBV20-1 with TRBJ2-1, with TRBD2 as a possible D gene (5 bases). This CDR3 spans 11 amino acids. Germline CDR1 is DFQATT and CDR2 is SNEGSKA (reference sequence). Between the trimmed V and J ends, which lost 3 bases and 7 bases, there was a span of 7 bases. CDR3 nucleotides: TGCAGTGCTAGGTGGGAGAATGAGCAGTTCTTC. Residues: CSARWENEQFF.

In its sample, this clone was seen once. V and J are TRBV28 and TRBJ1-5; weak D call: TRBD1 (5 bases). The CDR3 sequence is 14 residues long. Trimming left V 1 base short and J 6 bases short, with 10 bases between. From germline, CDR1 is MDHEN and CDR2 SYDVKM. The chain's CDR3 is CASSLSGFGQPQHF. The CDR3 bases are TGTGCCAGCAGTTTATCAGGGTTCGGTCAGCCCCAGCATTTT.

The rearrangement joins TRBV15 to TRBJ2-7; TRBD2 might be the D (6 bases). CDR1 LNHNV and CDR2 YYDKDF come from the germline V gene (reference sequence). This CDR3 spans 14 amino acids. Trimming took off 4 bases at V and 3 bases at J, with 13 bases between the two ends. CDR3: CATSTGGTYYEQYF. In nucleotides, the CDR3 is TGTGCCACCAGCACAGGCGGGACTTACTACGAGCAGTACTTC.

The chain combines TRBV4-1 with TRBJ2-2; TRBD2 matches at 7 bases. The V gene's germline CDR1 is MGHRA and CDR2 YSYEKL. J lost 5 bases, V lost 4 bases, and 13 bases had no gene match. This CDR3 comprises 17 residues. The chain's CDR3 is CASSPRRGTTPTGELFF. The CDR3 nucleotides are TGCGCCAGCAGCCCAAGACGGGGGACTACCCCAACCGGGGAGCTGTTTTTT.

This chain connects TRBV29-1 to TRBJ2-3, with 7 nucleotides matching TRBD2. Germline V gene lookup returns CDR1 SQVTM and CDR2 ANQGSEA. The CDR3 consists of 15 residues. After removal of 7 bases from V and 4 bases from J, the junction contained 14 bases not matched to a gene. The CDR3 coding sequence is TGCAGCGGGGGGGAGGCTAGCGGTGTGTCAGATACGCAGTATTTT. Amino acids: CSGGEASGVSDTQYF.

This chain links TRBV5-4 with TRBJ2-3; 8 bases are a match to TRBD2. Germline CDR1 reads SGHNT; CDR2 reads YYREEE (reference sequence). The CDR3 spans 17 residues. V trimming: 4 bases; J trimming: 6 bases; junction bases outside the gene matches: 16. The CDR3 nucleotides read TGTGCCAGCAGCCCTCCCGGGGCGGGAGGCCCCGTGGATACGCAGTATTTT. Its protein is CASSPPGAGGPVDTQYF.

This rearrangement joins TRBV19 to TRBJ2-7; the D gene is possibly TRBD2 (6 bases). CDR3 length: 13 amino acids. Trimming cost V 0 bases and J 7 bases, with 10 bases left between them. Per germline, CDR1 LNHDA and CDR2 SQIVND (reference sequence). CDR3 loop: CASSIDRGYEQYF. The CDR3 DNA reads as TGTGCCAGTAGTATAGATCGGGGGTATGAGCAGTACTTC. The full variable domain, its missing parts supplied by reference TRBV19 and TRBJ2-7, is DGGITQSPKYLFRKEGQNVTLSCEQNLNHDAMYWYRQDPGQGLRLIYYSQIVNDFQKGDIAEGYSVSREKKESFPLTVTSAQKNPTAFYLCASSIDRGYEQYFGPGTRLTVT.

The chain joins TRBV19 to TRBJ2-3; perhaps TRBD1 as D (6 bases). Trimming cost V 7 bases and J 4 bases, with 12 bases left between them. Germline V gene sequence: CDR1 LNHDA, CDR2 SQIVND (reference sequence). The CDR3 is 13 residues long. CDR3 in amino acids: CASKLGGADTQYF. DNA for the CDR3: TGTGCCAGTAAGTTAGGGGGAGCAGATACGCAGTATTTT. Supplemented by reference TRBV19 and TRBJ2-3, the full variable domain reads DGGITQSPKYLFRKEGQNVTLSCEQNLNHDAMYWYRQDPGQGLRLIYYSQIVNDFQKGDIAEGYSVSREKKESFPLTVTSAQKNPTAFYLCASKLGGADTQYFGPGTRLTVL.

V is TRBV5-1 and J is TRBJ1-1; 9 bases fit TRBD1. V lost 0 bases and J lost 8; bases outside the gene matches: 8. Germline-derived CDR1 and CDR2 are SGHRS and YFSETQ. This CDR3 spans 15 amino acids. The CDR3 reads CASSLGLGTGPEAFF. CDR3 nucleotide sequence: TGCGCCAGCAGCTTGGGGCTAGGGACAGGGCCGGAAGCTTTCTTT.

The J gene is TRBJ1-2, the V gene TRBV6-5, with TRBD1 identical over 7 bases. J lost 6 bases, V lost 5 bases, and 9 bases had no gene match. CDR1 and CDR2 (germline): MNHEY, SVGAGI. The CDR3 totals 14 residues. DNA for the CDR3: TGTGCCAGCAGTAAAGGGGACAGAAAGGATGGCTACACCTTC. Translating it yields CASSKGDRKDGYTF.

As DNA, the CDR3 is TGCGCCAGCGAGTGGGCGGGGACAGATACGCAGTATTTT. Its translation: CASEWAGTDTQYF. The V call is TRBV23-1, the J call TRBJ2-3; D perhaps matches TRBD2 (6 bases). TRBV23-1 is given ORF status, its function remaining uncertain. The length of the CDR3 is 13 residues. The V end lost 8 bases, the J end lost 3 bases, and 12 bases lay between the germline ends.

V gene TRBV5-1 combines with J gene TRBJ1-3; the D gene is possibly TRBD1 (5 bases). The length of the CDR3 is 15 residues. Trimming shortened V by 0 bases and J by 0 bases, and 7 bases separated the two germline ends. The germline V gene has CDR1 SGHRS and CDR2 YFSETQ. The CDR3 DNA is TGCGCCAGCAGCTTGGGGGGCAGCTCTGGAAACACCATATATTTT. This gives the protein CASSLGGSSGNTIYF.

The J gene is TRBJ2-3, the V gene TRBV5-1; tentative D call: TRBD2 (6 bases). V shed 0 bases and J shed 3 bases, with 11 bases lying between them. The CDR3 runs 15 residues. Germline values: CDR1 SGHRS, CDR2 YFSETQ. CDR3 DNA: TGCGCCAGCAGCTTGGCCTTGGCGGGGACAGATACGCAGTATTTT. Residues: CASSLALAGTDTQYF. Drawing the rest from reference TRBV5-1 and TRBJ2-3, the complete variable domain is KAGVTQTPRYLIKTRGQQVTLSCSPISGHRSVSWYQQTPGQGLQFLFEYFSETQRNKGNFPGRFSGRQFSNSRSEMNVSTLELGDSALYLCASSLALAGTDTQYFGPGTRLTVL.